This TCR beta chain was identified in a study of human T cells and chemical hapten exposure. TCRdb fed the RACE reads into MiXCR, producing one record per CDR3 protein. The sample records 120,000 to 150,000 distinct CDR3 sequences, 12% being singletons. V was trimmed by 5 bases and J by 1 base, leaving 14 bases between them. This CDR3 comprises 15 residues. Germline V gives CDR1 SNHLY, CDR2 FYNNEI. Time point of the sample: patch test 2, 6 weeks after DPC sensitization. Treatment here: therapeutic diphenylcyclopropenone sensitization with weekly scalp DPC. The chain combines TRBV2 with TRBJ2-5; the D gene could be TRBD1 or TRBD2 (5 bases each). This sequence originates from a woman in her fifties or sixties with alopecia areata. Some clones in this sample may be carry-over from other donors' samples. The source material was whole blood, sampled in connection with sensitization to the hapten diphenylcyclopropenone (DPC). CDR3 region: CASSPYGAAQETQYF. CDR3 coding DNA: TGTGCCAGCAGTCCCTACGGGGCCGCCCAAGAGACCCAGTACTTC. Combining the CDR3 with reference TRBV2 and TRBJ2-5 gives the whole variable domain EPEVTQTPSHQVTQMGQEVILRCVPISNHLYFYWYRQILGQKVEFLVSFYNNEISEKSEIFDDQFSVERPDGSNFTLKIRSTKLEDSAMYFCASSPYGAAQETQYFGPGTRLLVL.